What follows are 29 T cell receptor beta chains derived from one specimen sequenced in a study of control samples from healthy donors and cancer patients (TCRdb year 2020). The method was the immunoSEQ multiplex PCR assay. Held by TCRdb, this immuneACCESS table contains in-frame sequences only and omits some clones. Under half of the omission traces to an unresolved V gene where checked; the cause of the rest is unknown. This sample holds some 130,000 clones; roughly 90% were observed only once. Of the sample, approximately 2% is held by the ten largest clones. Sequencing was performed on blood. The receptors derive from a woman aged 45-59 years in good health.

The V and J genes are TRBV27 and TRBJ2-3; D is uncertain. CDR3 size: 16 residues. V was pared by 1 base and J by 5 bases, with 16 bases between. Germline V CDR1 and CDR2: MNHEY, SMNVEV (reference sequence). CDR3 nucleotides: TGTGCCAGCAGTTTATTCGGTACTCCTGGGAAAGATACGCAGTATTTT. Its translation: CASSLFGTPGKDTQYF.

Note on this clone: The sample holds other DNA sequences that translate to the same CDR3. V gene TRBV18 combines with J gene TRBJ1-2, with TRBD1 matching 9 bases. J was trimmed by 3 bases and V by 0 bases; bases with no gene match: 8. The CDR3 is 17 residues long. Germline V lookup: CDR1 KGHSH, CDR2 LQKENI. CDR3 residues: CASSPPFGQGPDYGYTF. CDR3 nucleotide sequence: TGTGCCAGCTCACCACCCTTCGGACAGGGGCCTGACTATGGCTACACCTTC.

This sequence joins TRBV27 and TRBJ2-3; D gene uncertain. The ends were cut back, 6 bases at V and 0 bases at J, with 22 bases in the middle. Germline loops: CDR1 MNHEY, CDR2 SMNVEV (reference sequence). The CDR3 loop spans 18 amino acids. The CDR3 spells CASRSKEDGRMSTDTQYF. CDR3 bases: TGTGCCAGCAGATCAAAAGAGGACGGACGGATGAGCACAGATACGCAGTATTTT.

The chain couples TRBV9 to TRBJ1-6; tentatively, D is TRBD1 (5 bases). Between the trimmed V and J ends, which lost 3 bases and 11 bases, there was a span of 15 bases. This CDR3 has 14 amino acids. CDR1 is SGDLS, CDR2 YYNGEE, per germline. CDR3 nucleotide sequence: TGTGCCAGCAGCGGAACAGGATTGCGGACACCCCTCCACTTT. The encoded protein is CASSGTGLRTPLHF.

The chain links TRBV14 to TRBJ2-2; no clear D gene. With 3 bases removed from V and 1 base from J, the gap between germline ends came to 6 bases. CDR1 and CDR2 (germline): SGHDN, FVKESK. The CDR3 has 14 amino acids. CDR3 sequence reads: CASSHDQNTGELFF. CDR3 bases: TGTGCCAGCAGCCATGATCAGAACACCGGGGAGCTGTTTTTT. Variable domain in full (rest from reference TRBV14 and TRBJ2-2): EAGVTQFPSHSVIEKGQTVTLRCDPISGHDNLYWYRRVMGKEIKFLLHFVKESKQDESGMPNNRFLAERTGGTYSTLKVQPAELEDSGVYFCASSHDQNTGELFFGEGSRLTVL.

The V call is TRBV30, the J call TRBJ2-3; no clear D gene. The CDR3 contains 12 residues. Trimming took off 1 base at V and 0 bases at J, with 2 bases between the two ends. Per the germline V gene, CDR1 is GTSNPN and CDR2 is SVGIG (reference sequence). The CDR3 coding sequence is TGTGCCTGGAGTGCTAGCACAGATACGCAGTATTTT. Its translation: CAWSASTDTQYF. The full variable domain, with the rest looked up from reference TRBV30 and TRBJ2-3, is SQTIHQWPATLVQPVGSPLSLECTVEGTSNPNLYWYRQAAGRGLQLLFYSVGIGQISSEVPQNLSASRPQDRQFILSSKKLLLSDSGFYLCAWSASTDTQYFGPGTRLTVL.

V gene TRBV28 combines with J gene TRBJ2-6; D is possibly TRBD1 (5 bases). V dropped 3 bases and J dropped 2 bases, with 23 bases sitting between them. The CDR3 extends over 20 amino acids. Germline V gene lookup returns CDR1 MDHEN and CDR2 SYDVKM. The CDR3 sequence: CASSFSVMGSGLTGANVLTF. CDR3 sequence (DNA): TGTGCCAGCAGTTTCTCTGTAATGGGGTCAGGGTTAACTGGGGCCAACGTCCTGACTTTC.

V is TRBV7-9 and J is TRBJ2-1; 8 bases line up with TRBD1. Looked up from germline, CDR1 is SEHNR and CDR2 is FQNEAQ (reference sequence). The CDR3 length is 14 residues. The trim removed 4 bases at V and 10 bases at J, leaving 9 bases unmatched. CDR3 bases: TGTGCCAGCAGCTCATTAGACAGGGGTTTAGAGCAGTTCTTC. Translation: CASSSLDRGLEQFF.

The chain combines TRBV10-1 with TRBJ2-1, with D perhaps matching TRBD2 (7 bases). CDR1 is WNHNN, CDR2 SYGVQD, per germline (reference sequence). The V and J ends lost 6 bases and 10 bases respectively, with 16 bases between them. The CDR3 contains 13 residues. CDR3 in DNA: TGCGCCAGCAGCGGGGGGCTGTCCAGGGAGCAGTTCTTC. Its translation is CASSGGLSREQFF.

The gene calls are TRBV27 and TRBJ2-1; D is unresolved. The CDR3 spans 13 residues. The germline V and J ends were trimmed by 5 bases and 0 bases, with 5 bases remaining between them. Germline values: CDR1 MNHEY, CDR2 SMNVEV (reference sequence). CDR3 coding DNA: TGTGCCAGCAGTGGAAACTCCTACAATGAGCAGTTCTTC. This translates into CASSGNSYNEQFF.

The V and J genes are TRBV27 and TRBJ2-1; TRBD2 aligns across 11 bases. This CDR3 region has 16 residues. Trimming removed 5 bases from V and 1 base from J; junction bases left unmatched: 4. CDR1 and CDR2 (germline): MNHEY, SMNVEV (reference sequence). The CDR3 loop reads CASSVLAGVSYNEQFF. The CDR3 region has the DNA TGTGCCAGCAGTGTACTAGCGGGAGTGTCCTACAATGAGCAGTTCTTC.

The chain is built from TRBV2 and TRBJ1-1; D is undetermined. The CDR3 runs 12 residues. Germline V gives CDR1 SNHLY, CDR2 FYNNEI. Trimming removed 7 bases at V and 3 bases at J, with 9 bases between. The chain's CDR3 is CASKKLYTEAFF. The CDR3 nucleotides read TGTGCCAGCAAAAAGCTATACACTGAAGCTTTCTTT.

The rearrangement links TRBV27 to TRBJ1-2; 7 bases are shared with TRBD1. Trimming removed 6 bases from V and 3 bases from J; junction bases left unmatched: 4. The CDR3 length is 13 residues. Germline-derived CDR1 and CDR2 are MNHEY and SMNVEV (reference sequence). The CDR3 is CASSGTVDYGYTF. CDR3 in DNA: TGTGCCAGCAGCGGGACAGTCGACTATGGCTACACCTTC.

CDR3 sequence: CSASTPQGPQVGEQYF. The CDR3 region has the DNA TGCAGTGCTAGTACACCACAAGGCCCCCAAGTAGGCGAGCAGTACTTC. V gene TRBV20-1 combines with J gene TRBJ2-7; D is unclear. CDR1 and CDR2 from the germline V gene are DFQATT and SNEGSKA (reference sequence). Trimming pared 3 bases from V and 6 bases from J, leaving 24 bases between. The length of the CDR3 is 16 residues.

This clone has just one count. This sequence joins TRBV25-1 and TRBJ2-5, with TRBD1 identical over 8 bases. With 4 bases clipped from V and 5 bases from J, the junction kept 9 bases outside the gene matches. Germline V CDR1 and CDR2: MGHDK, SYGVNS. The CDR3 covers 15 residues. The CDR3 coding sequence is TGTGCCAGCAGTGGGGACAGGCCAAGCAGGGAGACCCAGTACTTC. This sequence encodes CASSGDRPSRETQYF.

The V gene is TRBV28, the J gene TRBJ2-7; 9 bases align to TRBD2. Germline CDR1 and CDR2: MDHEN and SYDVKM. The junction had 8 bases not matched to a gene; V was cut back by 1 base and J by 4 bases. The CDR3 totals 16 residues. Here the CDR3 DNA reads TGTGCCAGCAGTTTATCCGGTAGCGGGAGATTTTACGAGCAGTACTTC. Amino acid sequence: CASSLSGSGRFYEQYF.

This sequence joins TRBV6-5 and TRBJ1-4; D is unclear. Germline CDR1 is MNHEY and CDR2 is SVGAGI. V lost 6 bases and J lost 7, with 18 bases in between. The length of the CDR3 is 15 residues. CDR3 nucleotides: TGTGCCAGCAGCTACGCCATGGGAGGCATTGAAAAACTGTTTTTT. It yields the protein CASSYAMGGIEKLFF.

This chain joins TRBV15 and TRBJ2-6; a weak D match, TRBD2 (6 bases). The germline V and J ends were trimmed by 3 bases and 2 bases, with 11 bases remaining between them. The CDR3 has 16 residues. Germline CDR1 LNHNV, CDR2 YYDKDF (reference sequence). The chain's CDR3 is CATSRGGRPGANVLTF. The CDR3, as DNA: TGTGCCACCAGCAGGGGAGGTAGACCTGGGGCCAACGTCCTGACTTTC.

This clone was detected once. V usage is TRBV5-6 and J usage is TRBJ2-5, with D perhaps matching TRBD1 or TRBD2 (5 bases each). The CDR3 runs 16 residues. Germline V lookup: CDR1 SGHDT, CDR2 YYEEEE. Trimming removed 0 bases from V and 5 bases from J, with 17 bases in between. CDR3 sequence: CASSLDGRDWDETQYF. Written as DNA, the CDR3 is TGTGCCAGCAGCTTGGACGGCAGGGATTGGGACGAGACCCAGTACTTC. Using reference TRBV5-6 and TRBJ2-5 for the parts outside the CDR3, the full variable domain is DAGVTQSPTHLIKTRGQQVTLRCSPKSGHDTVSWYQQALGQGPQFIFQYYEEEERQRGNFPDRFSGHQFPNYSSELNVNALLLGDSALYLCASSLDGRDWDETQYFGPGTRLLVL.

V usage is TRBV28 and J usage is TRBJ2-7; possible D gene TRBD2, 5 bases. Germline lookup yields CDR1 MDHEN and CDR2 SYDVKM. V shed 3 bases and J shed 0 bases, with 12 bases lying between them. The CDR3 extends over 15 amino acids. DNA of the CDR3: TGTGCCAGCAGTTTTCGGCCGGACTCCTCCTACGAGCAGTACTTC. Its translation: CASSFRPDSSYEQYF.

The genes are TRBV10-2 and TRBJ1-1; D uncertain. V dropped 3 bases and J dropped 11 bases, with 16 bases sitting between them. CDR1 is WSHSY and CDR2 is SAAADI in the germline V gene. CDR3 length: 13 amino acids. Here the CDR3 DNA reads TGCGCCAGCAGTGATTCCCTCCTGAAAGGGGCTTTCTTT. Its translation is CASSDSLLKGAFF.

The chain employs TRBV29-1 and TRBJ2-5, with D possibly being TRBD1 or TRBD2 (5 bases each). The germline V and J ends were trimmed by 0 bases and 11 bases, with 13 bases remaining between them. CDR3 length equals 12 residues. The germline V gene has CDR1 SQVTM and CDR2 ANQGSEA. In DNA, the CDR3 is TGCAGCGTTGAAGATCATCGAGGGGAACAGTACTTC. This translates into CSVEDHRGEQYF.

The rearrangement links TRBV10-3 to TRBJ2-7; D is unresolved. CDR1 and CDR2 (germline): ENHRY, SYGVKD. Trimming pared 0 bases from V and 4 bases from J, leaving 7 bases between. The CDR3 consists of 13 residues. The DNA for the CDR3 is TGTGCCATCAGTGAGTCCGATACTTACGAGCAGTACTTC. As protein: CAISESDTYEQYF.

The chain uses TRBV12-3 or TRBV12-4 and TRBJ1-5; TRBD1 is a possible D gene (5 bases). The CDR3 loop spans 13 amino acids. Trimming removed 6 bases from V and 7 bases from J, with 13 bases in between. CDR3 region: CASSQEEGQPQHF. The DNA for the CDR3 is TGTGCCAGCAGCCAAGAGGAGGGGCAGCCCCAGCATTTT.

The CDR3 DNA reads TGCGCCAGCAGCATACAGGGAGCATCCTACAATGAGCAGTTCTTC. The encoded protein is CASSIQGASYNEQFF. This sequence joins TRBV4-1 and TRBJ2-1; D possibly corresponds to TRBD1 (6 bases). Germline V gives CDR1 MGHRA, CDR2 YSYEKL. V was pared by 5 bases and J by 1 base, with 12 bases between. CDR3 length: 15 amino acids.

The CDR3 coding sequence is TGTGCCAGTAGTGGGGTCAGGTTCACACCGGCTTTCTTT. Protein: CASSGVRFTPAFF. This sequence joins TRBV19 and TRBJ1-1; D is unresolved. Germline V lookup: CDR1 LNHDA, CDR2 SQIVND (reference sequence). Deletions cut 5 bases from V and 11 bases from J, with 18 bases between. The CDR3 is 13 amino acids. The whole variable domain, filled in from reference TRBV19 and TRBJ1-1, reads DGGITQSPKYLFRKEGQNVTLSCEQNLNHDAMYWYRQDPGQGLRLIYYSQIVNDFQKGDIAEGYSVSREKKESFPLTVTSAQKNPTAFYLCASSGVRFTPAFFGQGTRLTVV.

V gene TRBV5-6 combines with J gene TRBJ1-1; TRBD1 might be the D (5 bases). V lost 0 bases and J lost 1, with 10 bases in between. Germline V gene data show CDR1 as SGHDT and CDR2 as YYEEEE. CDR3 size: 15 residues. CDR3 in DNA: TGTGCCAGCAGCTTGGCGGGGCCCTCGAACACTGAAGCTTTCTTT. Protein product: CASSLAGPSNTEAFF.

The rearrangement links TRBV15 to TRBJ2-1; D gene unclear. The CDR3 is 15 amino acids. Per the germline V gene, CDR1 is LNHNV and CDR2 is YYDKDF (reference sequence). V was trimmed by 3 bases and J by 4 bases, leaving 13 bases between them. The CDR3 nucleotides are TGTGCCACCAGCAGTGCTGAAGCTGGATACAATGAGCAGTTCTTC. This gives the protein CATSSAEAGYNEQFF.

The V gene is TRBV5-1, the J gene TRBJ1-4; D is possibly TRBD1 (6 bases). This CDR3 region has 16 residues. The germline V gene has CDR1 SGHRS and CDR2 YFSETQ. The ends were cut back, 2 bases at V and 7 bases at J, with 18 bases in the middle. This CDR3 reads CASSFKGGSVSEKLFF. The CDR3 DNA sequence: TGCGCCAGCAGCTTTAAGGGGGGGTCCGTCTCTGAAAAACTGTTTTTT. The whole variable domain, remainder taken from reference TRBV5-1 and TRBJ1-4, is KAGVTQTPRYLIKTRGQQVTLSCSPISGHRSVSWYQQTPGQGLQFLFEYFSETQRNKGNFPGRFSGRQFSNSRSEMNVSTLELGDSALYLCASSFKGGSVSEKLFFGSGTQLSVL.